The 6 T cell receptor beta chains presented below share a single source sample, sequenced in a study of T-cell reconstitution after alpha-beta-depleted transplantation in children. Unique molecular identifiers were used in preparing the TCRbeta library. TCRdb re-called the PCR reads with MiXCR, one entry per CDR3 protein. The table has around 200,000 distinct CDR3 sequences, more than 6.5% seen once. This specimen was PBMCs from the stem cell graft donor, taken from the stem cell graft. The receptor set was obtained from a human donor who donated a stem cell graft to a child with Wiskott-Aldrich syndrome.

At least ten counts were recorded for this clonotype. The rearrangement uses TRBV4-1 and TRBJ1-5; weak D call: TRBD1 (5 bases). Trimming removed 2 bases at V and 0 bases at J, with 11 bases between. Germline assignment: CDR1 MGHRA and CDR2 YSYEKL. The CDR3 sequence is 16 residues long. The CDR3 here is CASSQQPQGSNQPQHF. Here the CDR3 DNA reads TGCGCCAGCAGCCAACAACCTCAGGGTAGCAATCAGCCCCAGCATTTT.

This clonotype was detected only a few times. The DNA for the CDR3 is TGTGCCAGCAGTCTTCAGGGGGTCAACTACAATGAGCAGTTCTTC. Amino acid sequence: CASSLQGVNYNEQFF. The V and J genes are TRBV12-3 or TRBV12-4 and TRBJ2-1; 7 bases are a match to TRBD1. The CDR3 covers 15 residues. V shed 5 bases and J 3 bases; nucleotides not matched to a gene: 7.

This clonotype was found many times. This chain joins TRBV27 and TRBJ1-4; maybe TRBD1 (5 bases). Trimming left V 5 bases short and J 7 bases short, with 11 bases between. Germline loops: CDR1 MNHEY, CDR2 SMNVEV (reference sequence). The length of the CDR3 is 13 residues. The CDR3: CASSRGGGEKLFF. In nucleotides, the CDR3 is TGTGCCAGCAGTCGGGGTGGGGGTGAAAAACTGTTTTTT.

In this sample, this clonotype turned up many times. The chain joins TRBV20-1 to TRBJ2-7, with 7 bases aligning to TRBD1. The CDR3 extends over 15 amino acids. Germline CDR1 and CDR2: DFQATT and SNEGSKA (reference sequence). Trimming at V came to 2 bases and at J to 3 bases, leaving 10 bases not matched to a gene. This chain's CDR3 is CSARSKGAGNYEQYF. The CDR3 DNA is TGCAGTGCTAGATCAAAGGGGGCAGGGAACTACGAGCAGTACTTC.

On this clonotype itself: Being one base from a much bigger clone, this may be a read error. The rearrangement links TRBV5-6 to TRBJ2-7; D is undetermined. Germline V gene lookup returns CDR1 SGHDT and CDR2 YYEEEE. Between the trimmed V and J ends, which lost 2 bases and 3 bases, there was a span of 9 bases. The CDR3 is 13 residues long. CDR3: CASSFRRIYEQYF. CDR3 coding DNA: TGTGCCAGCAGCTTCAGGCGAATCTACGAGCAGTACTTC.

This clonotype has more than one count but fewer than ten. The CDR3 DNA is TGTGCCAGCAGCCAGTGGGGCTCGGGAACCTACAATGAGCAGTTCTTC. It yields the protein CASSQWGSGTYNEQFF. V is TRBV14 and J is TRBJ2-1; D might be TRBD1 or TRBD2, each matching 5 bases. Between the trimmed V and J ends, which lost 3 bases and 2 bases, there was a span of 14 bases. CDR3 length: 16 amino acids. Germline V gene data show CDR1 as SGHDN and CDR2 as FVKESK. The full variable domain, rest sourced from reference TRBV14 and TRBJ2-1, is EAGVTQFPSHSVIEKGQTVTLRCDPISGHDNLYWYRRVMGKEIKFLLHFVKESKQDESGMPNNRFLAERTGGTYSTLKVQPAELEDSGVYFCASSQWGSGTYNEQFFGPGTRLTVL.